This T cell receptor (beta chain) is from a study of blood T cell repertoires in COVID-19. Study background: Whether acute or convalescent, the COVID-19 samples came from the United States, Italy and Spain. T cells, B-cell-depleted T cells, or PBMCs supplied cDNA or gDNA.

The CDR3 sequence is 18 residues long. Germline CDR1 MDHEN, CDR2 SYDVKM. Trimming at V came to 4 bases and at J to 3 bases, leaving 17 bases not matched to a gene. How the authors handled the data: Estimation of nucleated cell counts relied on the amplification of reference gene primers. Measured with immunoSEQ multiplex PCR; TCRdb has only the in-frame clones, and not every one. That table supplies the V and J calls and clone size; D and trimming were determined from the DNA. The repertoire consists of 130,000 to 150,000 clones, with 88% occurring once and the leading ten covering 2% to 2.5%. The chain uses TRBV28 and TRBJ1-2; 7 bases align to TRBD1. The specimen sequenced was peripheral blood. This TCR derives from a human donor in a cohort sampled during active COVID-19. CDR3 DNA: TGTGCCAGCAGTTCCCAAGGACAGGTCGCAGCGGGCTACTATGGCTACACCTTC. This gives the protein CASSSQGQVAAGYYGYTF.